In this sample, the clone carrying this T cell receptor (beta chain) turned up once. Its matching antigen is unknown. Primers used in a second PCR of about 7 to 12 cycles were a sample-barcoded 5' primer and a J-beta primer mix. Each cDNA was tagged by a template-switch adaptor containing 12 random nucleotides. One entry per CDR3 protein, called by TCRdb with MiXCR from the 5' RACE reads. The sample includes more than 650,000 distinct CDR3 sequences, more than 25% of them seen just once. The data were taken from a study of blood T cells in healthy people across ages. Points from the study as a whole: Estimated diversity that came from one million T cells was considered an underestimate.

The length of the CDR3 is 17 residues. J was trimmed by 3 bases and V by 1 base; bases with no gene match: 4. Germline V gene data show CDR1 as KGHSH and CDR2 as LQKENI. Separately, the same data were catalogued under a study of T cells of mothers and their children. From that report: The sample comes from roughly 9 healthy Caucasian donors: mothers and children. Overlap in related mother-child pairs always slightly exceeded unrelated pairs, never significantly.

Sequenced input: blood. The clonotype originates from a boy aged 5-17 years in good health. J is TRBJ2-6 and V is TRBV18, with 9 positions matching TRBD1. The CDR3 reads CASSPLTGGNGANVLTF. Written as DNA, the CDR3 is TGTGCCAGCTCACCACTGACAGGGGGGAATGGGGCCAACGTCCTGACTTTC.